Following are 22 T cell receptor beta chains from one sample sequenced in a study of control samples from healthy donors and cancer patients. The protocol was immunoSEQ multiplex PCR, while the TCRdb copy is restricted to in-frame clones and leaves out a portion. Of some 150,000 clones detected, more than 90% appear once; the ten largest clones hold approximately 3.4%. The specimen was blood. Source of these receptors: a man aged 25 to 40 in good health.

The count of this clone is one. The rearrangement uses TRBV12-5 and TRBJ2-2; D is undetermined. This CDR3 has 17 amino acids. CDR1 is LGHNT and CDR2 is FRNRAP in the germline V gene. Deletions cut 0 bases from V and 2 bases from J, with 13 bases between. The CDR3 nucleotides read TGTGCTAGTGGTTTGGTACCTGGAGACTCTAACACCGGGGAGCTGTTTTTT. Its protein is CASGLVPGDSNTGELFF.

The chain combines TRBV19 with TRBJ1-2; 7 bases are a match to TRBD1. The CDR3 covers 15 residues. V lost 3 bases, J lost 3 bases, and 7 bases stayed unmatched. CDR1 and CDR2 (germline): LNHDA, SQIVND (reference sequence). The CDR3 reads CASSMRQGGDYGYTF. For the CDR3, the DNA is TGTGCCAGTAGTATGCGGCAGGGGGGGGACTATGGCTACACCTTC.

The V call is TRBV7-3, the J call TRBJ2-3; 7 positions match TRBD2. V was pared by 4 bases and J by 2 bases, with 6 bases of the junction left unmatched. CDR3 length equals 15 residues. Germline assignment: CDR1 SGHTA and CDR2 FQGTGA. The CDR3 DNA is TGTGCCAGCAGCTCGGGACTAACTGTCACAGATACGCAGTATTTT. Translating it yields CASSSGLTVTDTQYF.

This chain links TRBV5-6 with TRBJ1-2, with D possibly matching TRBD1 (6 bases). Per germline, CDR1 SGHDT and CDR2 YYEEEE. Between the trimmed V and J ends, which lost 6 bases and 4 bases, there was a span of 10 bases. This CDR3 comprises 12 residues. CDR3 DNA: TGTGCCAGCAACCGGGACACCTATGGCTACACCTTC. It yields the protein CASNRDTYGYTF.

The chain employs TRBV5-6 and TRBJ2-7; D is unclear. Germline CDR1 reads SGHDT; CDR2 reads YYEEEE. The CDR3 loop spans 12 amino acids. Trimming took 6 bases from V and 3 from J, leaving 10 bases between them. The CDR3: CASNLEGYEQYF. The DNA for the CDR3 is TGTGCCAGCAACCTTGAAGGCTACGAGCAGTACTTC. The full variable domain, completed using reference TRBV5-6 and TRBJ2-7, is DAGVTQSPTHLIKTRGQQVTLRCSPKSGHDTVSWYQQALGQGPQFIFQYYEEEERQRGNFPDRFSGHQFPNYSSELNVNALLLGDSALYLCASNLEGYEQYFGPGTRLTVT.

The gene calls are TRBV10-3 and TRBJ1-2; a possible D gene is TRBD1 (6 bases). The V gene's germline CDR1 is ENHRY and CDR2 SYGVKD. The CDR3 has 19 residues. The V and J ends lost 3 bases and 0 bases respectively, with 23 bases between them. This CDR3 reads CAISEYTGTGLRANYGYTF. In DNA, the CDR3 is TGTGCCATCAGTGAATACACCGGTACAGGGCTACGAGCTAACTATGGCTACACCTTC.

The V and J genes are TRBV3-1 (or the pseudogene TRBV3-2) and TRBJ1-2; possibly TRBD1 for D (5 bases). The V gene lost 2 bases and the J gene lost 9 bases, with 22 bases spanning the gap. Germline assignment: CDR1 LGHDT and CDR2 YNNKEL (reference sequence). The CDR3 is made up of 16 amino acids. The CDR3 is CASSQSKKTGRRSYTF. In DNA, the CDR3 is TGTGCCAGCAGCCAAAGTAAGAAAACAGGAAGGCGAAGCTACACCTTC.

The V call is TRBV4-2, the J call TRBJ2-1, with a weak D call TRBD1 (6 bases). V was shortened by 4 bases and J by 5 bases, with 9 bases between the two germline ends. Germline loops: CDR1 LGHNA, CDR2 YNFKEQ. The CDR3 runs to 13 residues. The CDR3 nucleotides read TGTGCCAGCAGCCCGGACAGAAACAATGAGCAGTTCTTC. Translating gives CASSPDRNNEQFF.

The chain joins TRBV24-1 to TRBJ1-1; D is unresolved. The CDR3 is 12 amino acids. CDR1 KGHDR and CDR2 SFDVKD come from the germline V gene. V shed 5 bases and J shed 5 bases, with 8 bases lying between them. The CDR3 reads CATSGVGTEAFF. The DNA for the CDR3 is TGTGCCACCAGTGGGGTTGGGACTGAAGCTTTCTTT.

J is TRBJ2-7 and V is TRBV12-3 or TRBV12-4, with D tentatively TRBD1 (7 bases). There are 12 residues in the CDR3. The V gene lost 5 bases and the J gene lost 7 bases, with 12 bases spanning the gap. CDR3 sequence reads: CASSNRGGEQYF. The DNA of the CDR3 is TGTGCCAGCAGTAACAGGGGAGGAGAGCAGTACTTC.

J is TRBJ1-1 and V is TRBV3-1 (or the pseudogene TRBV3-2); maybe TRBD1 (5 bases). V lost 0 bases and J 9 bases, leaving 8 bases between the germline ends. CDR3 size: 12 residues. Germline V gene lookup returns CDR1 LGHDT and CDR2 YNNKEL (reference sequence). Here the CDR3 reads CASSQEGGKAFF. CDR3 nucleotide sequence: TGTGCCAGCAGCCAAGAGGGGGGGAAAGCTTTCTTT.

The chain links TRBV5-4 to TRBJ1-4; the match to TRBD1 covers 7 bases. V gave up 4 bases and J gave up 8 bases; unmatched junction bases: 8. Germline values: CDR1 SGHNT, CDR2 YYREEE (reference sequence). There are 14 residues in the CDR3. The CDR3 DNA reads as TGTGCCAGCAGCCCCAGGGGGGGTAACGAAAAACTGTTTTTT. As protein: CASSPRGGNEKLFF.

The genes are TRBV2 and TRBJ1-1; 8 nucleotides align to TRBD1. The germline V gene encodes CDR1 SNHLY and CDR2 FYNNEI. V shed 2 bases, J shed 1 base, and the junction held 0 bases outside the gene matches. The CDR3 has 14 amino acids. The CDR3 sequence: CASSETGGNTEAFF. The CDR3 DNA sequence: TGTGCCAGCAGTGAAACAGGGGGGAACACTGAAGCTTTCTTT.

The chain couples TRBV19 to TRBJ1-2; D is ambiguous. V was clipped by 1 base and J by 4 bases, with 13 bases between them. The CDR3 is 15 amino acids. Per the germline V gene, CDR1 is LNHDA and CDR2 is SQIVND (reference sequence). This CDR3 is CASSIAAGSGYGYTF. In nucleotides, the CDR3 is TGTGCCAGTAGTATAGCCGCGGGAAGCGGCTATGGCTACACCTTC.

The V and J genes are TRBV7-3 and TRBJ2-7; D uncertain. With 1 base removed from V and 4 bases from J, the gap between germline ends came to 8 bases. The CDR3 is 13 residues long. Germline values: CDR1 SGHTA, CDR2 FQGTGA. CDR3 sequence: CASSLNDGYEQYF. The CDR3 bases are TGTGCCAGCAGCTTAAACGACGGGTACGAGCAGTACTTC.

The chain joins TRBV2 to TRBJ2-3, with D perhaps matching TRBD1 or TRBD2 (5 bases each). Per the germline V gene, CDR1 is SNHLY and CDR2 is FYNNEI. The CDR3 has 14 amino acids. V was pared by 5 bases and J by 0 bases, with 9 bases between. The CDR3 bases are TGTGCCAGCAGTAAAGGGACCAGCACAGATACGCAGTATTTT. Its protein product is CASSKGTSTDTQYF.

V and J are TRBV7-9 and TRBJ2-7; TRBD2 agrees at 7 bases. CDR1 is SEHNR and CDR2 is FQNEAQ in the germline V gene (reference sequence). The V gene end was trimmed by 7 bases and the J gene end by 2 bases; junction bases not matched to a gene: 5. CDR3 length equals 13 residues. In DNA, the CDR3 is TGTGCCAGCACCCCGGGGGGAGCCTACGAGCAGTACTTC. It encodes CASTPGGAYEQYF.

This chain connects TRBV19 to TRBJ1-1, with D tentatively TRBD1 (5 bases). From germline, CDR1 is LNHDA and CDR2 SQIVND (reference sequence). CDR3 length equals 13 residues. The ends were cut back, 0 bases at V and 11 bases at J, with 13 bases in the middle. In DNA form, the CDR3 reads TGTGCCAGTAGTATAGATCTAGCAGGGCTGGCTTTCTTT. This codes for CASSIDLAGLAFF.

The chain is built from TRBV14 and TRBJ2-7; D may be TRBD1 (5 bases). V was trimmed by 1 base and J by 5 bases, leaving 12 bases between them. Germline V gene sequence: CDR1 SGHDN, CDR2 FVKESK. The CDR3 loop spans 14 amino acids. The CDR3 nucleotides are TGTGCCAGCAGCCAAGCCGTTTGGGGCCACGAGCAGTACTTC. Translating gives CASSQAVWGHEQYF.

The chain combines TRBV2 with TRBJ1-4, with a weak D call TRBD1 (5 bases). With 3 bases removed from V and 6 bases from J, the gap between germline ends came to 11 bases. CDR1 SNHLY and CDR2 FYNNEI come from the germline V gene. The CDR3 has 14 amino acids. As DNA, the CDR3 is TGTGCCAGCAGTGATCCAGGGCAGGATGAAAAACTGTTTTTT. Protein sequence: CASSDPGQDEKLFF.

This rearrangement joins TRBV19 to TRBJ1-2, with unresolved D. The CDR3 runs 12 residues. Between the trimmed V and J ends, which lost 5 bases and 6 bases, there was a span of 10 bases. From germline, CDR1 is LNHDA and CDR2 SQIVND (reference sequence). The CDR3 DNA follows: TGTGCCAGTAGTGTTCGGAGGGATGGCTACACCTTC. Its translation is CASSVRRDGYTF.

CDR3 sequence reads: CASRPGTASGNTIYF. For the CDR3, the DNA is TGTGCCAGCAGACCAGGGACAGCCTCTGGAAACACCATATATTTT. The chain employs TRBV7-6 and TRBJ1-3; 7 bases align to TRBD1. Germline trimming cut 6 bases from V and 0 bases from J; bases unmatched to any gene: 5. This CDR3 has 15 amino acids. The germline V gene encodes CDR1 SGHVS and CDR2 FNYEAQ.